What follows are 32 T cell receptor beta chains derived from one specimen sequenced in a study of cytomegalovirus exposure and HLA in healthy donors. The study ran its PCR with 60 Vbeta and 13 Jbeta primers. Assay used: immunoSEQ multiplex PCR; TCRdb lists only in-frame clones, some missing. The table includes approximately 190,000 clones, roughly 76% detected once. The sequenced sample consisted of PBMCs. Source of these receptors: a middle-aged man in good health and CMV-seropositive.

This clone was found once. V usage is TRBV4-2 and J usage is TRBJ2-3; D gene uncertain. V was clipped by 3 bases and J by 2 bases, with 6 bases between them. The CDR3 contains 13 residues. Germline V CDR1 and CDR2: LGHNA, YNFKEQ. CDR3 in DNA: TGTGCCAGCAGCCACCCCGTCACAGATACGCAGTATTTT. It translates to CASSHPVTDTQYF.

This clone came up once. The rearrangement uses TRBV21-1 and TRBJ2-2; the table's D gene call, TRBD1, was not cross checked with the DNA. TRBV21-1 is a documented pseudogene. The CDR3 contains 17 residues. CDR3 nucleotides: TGTGCCAGCAGCCCCCGGGGGACAGGGGAACACACCGGGGAGCTGTTTTTT. As protein: CASSPRGTGEHTGELFF.

This rearrangement joins TRBV6-4 to TRBJ2-7, with TRBD1 matching 8 bases. Germline CDR1 MRHNA, CDR2 SNTAGT. This CDR3 spans 14 amino acids. Germline trimming cut 8 bases from V and 1 base from J; bases unmatched to any gene: 7. For the CDR3, the DNA is TGTGCCAGCCCGAGACAGGGGCGTTCCTACGAGCAGTACTTC. It translates to CASPRQGRSYEQYF.

This clone was seen only a few times. The rearrangement joins TRBV11-2 to TRBJ2-1, with 10 bases aligning to TRBD2. CDR3 length: 16 amino acids. CDR1 and CDR2 from the germline V gene are SGHAT and FQNNGV. Germline trimming cut 1 base from V and 4 bases from J; bases unmatched to any gene: 4. As DNA, the CDR3 is TGTGCCAGCAGCTTAGGAGCGGGGGGGCCATACAATGAGCAGTTCTTC. Translation gives CASSLGAGGPYNEQFF.

DNA for the CDR3: TGTGCCAGTAGTCCGAACCCCGTTAGCGGGGGGGCCCTAGTAGATACGCAGTATTTT. Translated, it gives CASSPNPVSGGALVDTQYF. The chain is built from TRBV19 and TRBJ2-3, with 11 positions matching TRBD2. J was trimmed by 5 bases and V by 5 bases; bases with no gene match: 18. Germline V lookup: CDR1 LNHDA, CDR2 SQIVND (reference sequence). The CDR3 contains 19 residues.

The genes are TRBV6-6 and TRBJ1-1; D is possibly TRBD1 (5 bases). CDR1 and CDR2 (germline): MNHNY, SVGAGI (reference sequence). CDR3 size: 16 residues. V gave up 2 bases and J gave up 4 bases, with 17 bases separating them. The CDR3 loop is CASSYPRRGVGTEAFF. The CDR3 DNA is TGTGCCAGCAGTTACCCCCGACGGGGGGTTGGCACTGAAGCTTTCTTT.

The chain joins TRBV27 to TRBJ2-7; the match to TRBD2 covers 10 bases. The CDR3 spans 14 residues. The V gene's germline CDR1 is MNHEY and CDR2 SMNVEV (reference sequence). The V segment lost 4 bases and the J segment 5 bases; nucleotides outside the gene matches: 5. In nucleotides, the CDR3 is TGTGCCAGCAGTTGGAAGCGGGGGGGTCACGAGCAGTACTTC. It translates to CASSWKRGGHEQYF.

This clone was picked up a small number of times. The chain joins TRBV25-1 to TRBJ1-2; TRBD1 aligns across 7 bases. Germline V gives CDR1 MGHDK, CDR2 SYGVNS. V lost 5 bases and J lost 6; bases outside the gene matches: 18. The CDR3 spans 17 residues. This chain's CDR3 is CASSPFSIPGRGDGYTF. CDR3 sequence (DNA): TGTGCCAGCAGTCCCTTCTCTATTCCGGGCAGGGGGGATGGCTACACCTTC.

The DNA for the CDR3 is TGTGCCAGCAGTCGAACAGGGTCGGGCTATGGCTACACCTTC. Protein sequence: CASSRTGSGYGYTF. The chain recombines TRBV6-5 with TRBJ1-2, with a tentative D call TRBD1 (6 bases). The V end was cut by 5 bases, the J end by 4 bases, with 14 bases between. The CDR3 runs to 14 residues. CDR1 MNHEY and CDR2 SVGAGI come from the germline V gene.

V and J are TRBV7-9 and TRBJ2-3, with 12 nucleotides matching TRBD2. CDR3 length equals 16 residues. In germline, CDR1 is SEHNR, CDR2 FQNEAQ (reference sequence). With 4 bases clipped from V and 2 bases from J, the junction kept 4 bases outside the gene matches. This chain's CDR3 is CASSSSGGVYTDTQYF. The CDR3, as DNA: TGTGCCAGCAGCTCTAGCGGGGGGGTTTACACAGATACGCAGTATTTT.

The rearrangement uses TRBV9 and TRBJ1-4, with D possibly being TRBD1 (6 bases). Germline CDR1 is SGDLS and CDR2 is YYNGEE. The ends were cut back, 3 bases at V and 8 bases at J, with 23 bases in the middle. The CDR3 totals 17 residues. The CDR3 protein is CASSGGGRLKGEEKLFF. The CDR3 DNA follows: TGTGCCAGCAGCGGGGGGGGCCGACTAAAAGGCGAGGAAAAACTGTTTTTT.

The chain links TRBV9 to TRBJ2-1; 12 bases agree with TRBD2. The CDR3 has 16 residues. V was clipped by 0 bases and J by 7 bases; unmatched bases: 5. Germline V gene data show CDR1 as SGDLS and CDR2 as YYNGEE. This chain's CDR3 is CASSVGPSGGENEQFF. Written as DNA, the CDR3 is TGTGCCAGCAGCGTAGGTCCTAGCGGGGGGGAAAATGAGCAGTTCTTC.

The J gene is TRBJ1-5, the V gene TRBV15; no firm D call. The CDR3 is 12 amino acids. Germline V CDR1 and CDR2: LNHNV, YYDKDF (reference sequence). With 8 bases removed from V and 1 base from J, the gap between germline ends came to 6 bases. CDR3 nucleotides: TGTGCCACCGCGGGAAGCAATCAGCCCCAGCATTTT. It encodes CATAGSNQPQHF.

The rearrangement links TRBV27 to TRBJ2-6; TRBD1 matches at 7 bases. The germline gives CDR1 MNHEY, CDR2 SMNVEV (reference sequence). The length of the CDR3 is 19 residues. V shed 2 bases and J 2 bases; nucleotides not matched to a gene: 12. CDR3 protein: CASSLPGQLTSAGANVLTF. In DNA, the CDR3 is TGTGCCAGCAGTTTACCGGGACAGCTGACCTCTGCTGGGGCCAACGTCCTGACTTTC.

This clone occurred a few times. The chain couples TRBV5-8 to TRBJ1-5; D is uncertain. The CDR3 runs 15 residues. V lost 5 bases and J lost 7, with 19 bases in between. Germline V gene lookup returns CDR1 SGHTS and CDR2 YDEGEE. The CDR3 DNA is TGTGCCAGCAGTTACGGAGAGGAGGGAGGACAGCCCCAGCATTTT. Residues: CASSYGEEGGQPQHF.

This chain uses TRBV28 with TRBJ1-1; 7 nucleotides align to TRBD1. Losses at the gene ends were 6 bases for V and 6 bases for J; bases not matched to a gene: 10. CDR1 is MDHEN and CDR2 is SYDVKM in the germline V gene. The CDR3 length is 14 residues. The CDR3 DNA sequence: TGTGCCAGCAGCGGTACAGGGGTAGTCGCTGAAGCTTTCTTT. Protein product: CASSGTGVVAEAFF. The entire variable domain, with the rest obtained from reference TRBV28 and TRBJ1-1, is as follows: DVKVTQSSRYLVKRTGEKVFLECVQDMDHENMFWYRQDPGLGLRLIYFSYDVKMKEKGDIPEGYSVSREKKERFSLILESASTNQTSMYLCASSGTGVVAEAFFGQGTRLTVV.

V gene TRBV5-1 combines with J gene TRBJ2-3; 10 bases are shared with TRBD2. This CDR3 comprises 16 residues. The V gene end was trimmed by 5 bases and the J gene end by 2 bases; junction bases not matched to a gene: 8. Looked up from germline, CDR1 is SGHRS and CDR2 is YFSETQ. The DNA for the CDR3 is TGCGCCAGCAGTCGCGAGCGGGGGGGAATCACAGATACGCAGTATTTT. This codes for CASSRERGGITDTQYF.

V gene TRBV7-3 combines with J gene TRBJ2-1; 9 nucleotides align to TRBD2. The trim removed 3 bases at V and 7 bases at J, leaving 10 bases unmatched. Germline-derived CDR1 and CDR2 are SGHTA and FQGTGA. The CDR3 length is 16 residues. CDR3 region: CASSFGIAGDENEQFF. In DNA, the CDR3 is TGTGCCAGCAGCTTCGGAATAGCGGGGGACGAAAATGAGCAGTTCTTC.

The CDR3 nucleotides are TGTGCCAGCAGCCCCCGGGACAGACTCTACGAGCAGTACTTC. Its protein is CASSPRDRLYEQYF. This rearrangement joins TRBV11-3 to TRBJ2-7; 7 nucleotides agree with TRBD1. CDR1 SGHNT and CDR2 YENEEA come from the germline V gene. With 5 bases clipped from V and 3 bases from J, the junction kept 7 bases outside the gene matches. CDR3 length equals 14 residues.

This chain connects TRBV11-2 to TRBJ2-5; 7 positions match TRBD2. The CDR3 has 16 amino acids. Trimming at V came to 5 bases and at J to 1 base, leaving 10 bases not matched to a gene. Germline V gene data show CDR1 as SGHAT and CDR2 as FQNNGV. The CDR3 bases are TGTGCCAGCAGCCAAATGGCTAGCGGCGTCCAAGAGACCCAGTACTTC. Translating it yields CASSQMASGVQETQYF.

The J gene is TRBJ2-2, the V gene TRBV30, with TRBD1 as a possible D gene (6 bases). The CDR3 is made up of 13 amino acids. Trimming shortened V by 8 bases and J by 0 bases, and 10 bases separated the two germline ends. Germline CDR1 is GTSNPN and CDR2 is SVGIG (reference sequence). The CDR3 coding sequence is TGTGCCCTCGGGACAACGAACACCGGGGAGCTGTTTTTT. This sequence encodes CALGTTNTGELFF.

This chain links TRBV2 with TRBJ2-5, with TRBD2 identical over 12 bases. V gave up 1 base and J gave up 5 bases; unmatched junction bases: 8. This CDR3 has 17 amino acids. Germline assignment: CDR1 SNHLY and CDR2 FYNNEI. The CDR3 DNA is TGTGCCAGCAGTGAAGGCCTAGCGGGGGGGCCCAGGGAGACCCAGTACTTC. Translating gives CASSEGLAGGPRETQYF.

In this sample, this clone turned up many times. The rearrangement joins TRBV5-1 to TRBJ2-2; TRBD1 matches 8 bases. The CDR3 loop spans 17 amino acids. Unmatched junction bases numbered 12, after V lost 4 bases and J lost 4 bases. Per the germline V gene, CDR1 is SGHRS and CDR2 is YFSETQ. CDR3 region: CASSQTLRTGPTGELFF. The CDR3 region has the DNA TGCGCCAGCAGCCAGACCCTAAGGACAGGGCCCACCGGGGAGCTGTTTTTT.

This chain connects TRBV5-1 to TRBJ2-7; 7 bases match TRBD2. The junction had 16 bases not matched to a gene; V was cut back by 4 bases and J by 6 bases. Germline CDR1 and CDR2: SGHRS and YFSETQ. The length of the CDR3 is 16 residues. DNA for the CDR3: TGCGCCAGCAGCACATCCCCTCCCGGGACGGGGGGCGAGCAGTACTTC. Amino acid sequence: CASSTSPPGTGGEQYF.

This CDR3 reads CSVDPGTGGNTIYF. CDR3 DNA sequence: TGCAGCGTTGACCCCGGGACAGGTGGAAACACCATATATTTT. The rearrangement uses TRBV29-1 and TRBJ1-3; 8 bases map to TRBD1. Germline lookup yields CDR1 SQVTM and CDR2 ANQGSEA. This CDR3 region has 14 residues. V shed 3 bases and J 3 bases; nucleotides not matched to a gene: 4.

V usage is TRBV9 and J usage is TRBJ2-2, with D hard to call. Germline CDR1 reads SGDLS; CDR2 reads YYNGEE. V shed 0 bases and J shed 0 bases, with 6 bases lying between them. The CDR3 sequence is 15 residues long. The CDR3 DNA follows: TGTGCCAGCAGCGTAGGACACGCGAACACCGGGGAGCTGTTTTTT. Its translation: CASSVGHANTGELFF.

This chain connects TRBV9 to TRBJ2-5; possible D gene TRBD2, 6 bases. CDR3 length: 14 residues. Trimming took 4 bases from V and 4 from J, leaving 14 bases between them. The V gene's germline CDR1 is SGDLS and CDR2 YYNGEE. In DNA, the CDR3 is TGTGCCAGCAGCCCCGGGAGTCTCACAGAGACCCAGTACTTC. It is translated as CASSPGSLTETQYF. Based on the CDR3 plus reference TRBV9 and TRBJ2-5, the full variable domain is DSGVTQTPKHLITATGQRVTLRCSPRSGDLSVYWYQQSLDQGLQFLIQYYNGEERAKGNILERFSAQQFPDLHSELNLSSLELGDSALYFCASSPGSLTETQYFGPGTRLLVL.

The chain has TRBV7-8 and TRBJ1-1; TRBD1 might be the D (5 bases). Per the germline V gene, CDR1 is SGHVS and CDR2 is FQNEAQ. The CDR3 is 13 amino acids. The V end lost 5 bases, the J end lost 8 bases, and 15 bases lay between the germline ends. The CDR3 is CASSADTGLEAFF. Written as DNA, the CDR3 is TGTGCCAGCAGCGCTGACACGGGACTGGAAGCTTTCTTT.

V is TRBV2 and J is TRBJ2-3; D might be TRBD1 (6 bases). V dropped 9 bases and J dropped 6 bases, with 19 bases sitting between them. From germline, CDR1 is SNHLY and CDR2 FYNNEI. This CDR3 is built from 14 residues. DNA of the CDR3: TGTGCCAGAGAGACAGGCGCTGGTCGGGATACGCAGTATTTT. This gives the protein CARETGAGRDTQYF.

This chain links TRBV10-1 with TRBJ1-1; 7 bases align to TRBD1. V lost 6 bases to trimming and J lost 6 bases; unmatched junction nucleotides: 4. Germline CDR1 WNHNN, CDR2 SYGVQD (reference sequence). CDR3 length equals 12 residues. CDR3 coding DNA: TGCGCCAGCAGGGACAGGTCACCTGAAGCTTTCTTT. Its translation is CASRDRSPEAFF.

This chain connects TRBV7-8 to TRBJ2-3; 9 nucleotides line up with TRBD2. The CDR3 covers 18 residues. Germline V gene data show CDR1 as SGHVS and CDR2 as FQNEAQ. The junction had 14 bases not matched to a gene; V was cut back by 4 bases and J by 3 bases. The CDR3 spells CASSSRARSGGLTDTQYF. The CDR3 region has the DNA TGTGCCAGCAGCTCCCGAGCGAGGAGCGGGGGGTTGACAGATACGCAGTATTTT.

The chain is built from TRBV25-1 and TRBJ2-7; 12 bases agree with TRBD1. Germline V gene sequence: CDR1 MGHDK, CDR2 SYGVNS. The CDR3 length is 15 residues. V trimming: 4 bases; J trimming: 7 bases; junction bases outside the gene matches: 8. CDR3 loop: CASSAPGQGAWEQYF. CDR3 DNA: TGTGCCAGCAGTGCGCCGGGACAGGGGGCTTGGGAGCAGTACTTC.